The 21 T cell receptor beta chains reported below all come from one sample, sequenced in a study of T cell responses to AZD1222 COVID-19 vaccine. Method: immunoSEQ multiplex PCR; TCRdb's copy keeps in-frame clones and lacks some. The sample contains about 180,000 clones, 90% of which appear only once. The sample consisted of peripheral blood, taken 28 days after the second dose of the MenACWY control vaccine. The source is an adult who received the MenACWY meningococcal vaccine as a control.

The chain carries TRBV5-1 and TRBJ1-2; D is uncertain. With 0 bases removed from V and 0 bases from J, the gap between germline ends came to 3 bases. The germline V gene encodes CDR1 SGHRS and CDR2 YFSETQ. The length of the CDR3 is 13 residues. CDR3 residues: CASSLGANYGYTF. CDR3 in DNA: TGCGCCAGCAGCTTGGGGGCTAACTATGGCTACACCTTC.

This rearrangement joins TRBV28 to TRBJ2-7, with TRBD2 matching over 7 bases. This CDR3 comprises 16 residues. Germline values: CDR1 MDHEN, CDR2 SYDVKM. After removal of 7 bases from V and 0 bases from J, the junction contained 12 bases not matched to a gene. CDR3 sequence (DNA): TGTGCCAGCACGACAGAGGGCCCGGGAGGCTCCTACGAGCAGTACTTC. Protein product: CASTTEGPGGSYEQYF.

The J gene is TRBJ2-1, the V gene TRBV6-5; D remains unclear. CDR1 and CDR2 (germline): MNHEY, SVGAGI. The V end was cut by 0 bases, the J end by 7 bases, with 13 bases between. CDR3 size: 15 residues. This CDR3 reads CASSYSRTLGNEQFF. The CDR3 coding sequence is TGTGCCAGCAGTTACTCGAGAACTCTGGGGAATGAGCAGTTCTTC.

The chain is built from TRBV19 and TRBJ2-1, with 9 bases fitting TRBD2. This CDR3 region has 18 residues. Per germline, CDR1 LNHDA and CDR2 SQIVND (reference sequence). Trimming took 6 bases from V and 5 from J; bases not matched to a gene: 17. CDR3: CASSRTISGGHRDNEQFF. CDR3 bases: TGTGCCAGTAGCCGAACGATTAGCGGGGGTCATCGGGACAATGAGCAGTTCTTC.

The chain joins TRBV3-1 (or the pseudogene TRBV3-2) to TRBJ2-4; 8 positions match TRBD1. V trimming: 0 bases; J trimming: 9 bases; junction bases outside the gene matches: 7. CDR1 is LGHDT and CDR2 is YNNKEL in the germline V gene (reference sequence). The CDR3 spans 15 residues. CDR3 nucleotides: TGTGCCAGCAGCCAAGACCAGGGGGCGCAGAGCATTCAGTACTTC. Amino acids: CASSQDQGAQSIQYF.

This clone was seen once. The V and J genes are TRBV18 and TRBJ1-1; D might be TRBD1 (5 bases). The V gene lost 6 bases and the J gene lost 2 bases, with 13 bases spanning the gap. CDR1 is KGHSH, CDR2 LQKENI, per germline. The CDR3 has 14 amino acids. In DNA, the CDR3 is TGTGCCAGCTCGAAAACCCGGACAAACACTGAAGCTTTCTTT. This codes for CASSKTRTNTEAFF.

This clone has more than one count but fewer than ten. The chain links TRBV3-1 (or the pseudogene TRBV3-2) to TRBJ2-3; D not resolved. V was cut by 1 base and J by 11 bases, with 10 bases left in between. This CDR3 comprises 12 residues. Germline CDR1 is LGHDT and CDR2 is YNNKEL (reference sequence). The CDR3 nucleotides are TGTGCCAGCAGCCAAGGACCTTTCGGGCAGTATTTT. It specifies CASSQGPFGQYF.

Here the CDR3 DNA reads TGTGCCACCAGTGATCCCCCAGGGGCGGGAGGGTACCAAGAGACCCAGTACTTC. This translates into CATSDPPGAGGYQETQYF. This sequence joins TRBV24-1 and TRBJ2-5, with 9 bases matching TRBD2. Trimming removed 3 bases from V and 0 bases from J; junction bases left unmatched: 10. The germline V gene encodes CDR1 KGHDR and CDR2 SFDVKD. This CDR3 comprises 18 residues.

The rearrangement uses TRBV7-6 and TRBJ1-5; TRBD1 might be the D (5 bases). Germline V CDR1 and CDR2: SGHVS, FNYEAQ. The CDR3 covers 17 residues. The V and J ends lost 7 bases and 2 bases respectively, with 21 bases between them. The CDR3 nucleotides read TGTGCCAGCAAAGTGGGCCGAGCCAGGGAAGGCAATCAGCCCCAGCATTTT. Protein product: CASKVGRAREGNQPQHF.

The rearrangement uses TRBV28 and TRBJ1-5, with D maybe TRBD1 (5 bases). From germline, CDR1 is MDHEN and CDR2 SYDVKM. CDR3 size: 12 residues. The V and J ends lost 5 bases and 6 bases respectively, with 8 bases between them. CDR3 sequence (DNA): TGTGCCAGCAGTGGGACGTTTCAGCCCCAGCATTTT. Amino acid sequence: CASSGTFQPQHF.

This clone was observed once. The V and J genes are TRBV30 and TRBJ2-7; TRBD2 is a possible D gene (6 bases). Per germline, CDR1 GTSNPN and CDR2 SVGIG (reference sequence). Trimming pared 4 bases from V and 0 bases from J, leaving 10 bases between. This CDR3 is 13 amino acids long. The CDR3 DNA reads as TGTGCCTGGAAACTCGGGAGCTCCTACGAGCAGTACTTC. Its protein product is CAWKLGSSYEQYF.

V is TRBV6-5 and J is TRBJ2-7; 9 bases fit TRBD2. This CDR3 is 15 amino acids long. Losses at the gene ends were 2 bases for V and 5 bases for J; bases not matched to a gene: 7. In germline, CDR1 is MNHEY, CDR2 SVGAGI. CDR3 region: CASSYRLAGLNEQYF. DNA of the CDR3: TGTGCCAGCAGTTACCGGCTAGCGGGACTCAACGAGCAGTACTTC.

This chain uses TRBV10-3 with TRBJ2-7; 11 bases match TRBD2. V lost 3 bases and J lost 4; bases outside the gene matches: 8. CDR3 length: 16 residues. Germline-derived CDR1 and CDR2 are ENHRY and SYGVKD. The CDR3 reads CAISDPLSGRAYEQYF. Written as DNA, the CDR3 is TGTGCCATCAGTGACCCCCTTAGCGGGAGGGCGTACGAGCAGTACTTC.

This chain uses TRBV30 with TRBJ2-5; the D is unclear. CDR3 length equals 11 residues. V lost 4 bases to trimming and J lost 5 bases, with 8 bases between them. The germline V gene has CDR1 GTSNPN and CDR2 SVGIG (reference sequence). The CDR3 region is CAWNGGETQYF. The CDR3 DNA sequence: TGTGCCTGGAATGGTGGGGAGACCCAGTACTTC.

Turning to this clone: The same CDR3 can be traced to other DNA sequences in this sample. The chain joins TRBV30 to TRBJ1-6; possible D gene TRBD1, 6 bases. Germline assignment: CDR1 GTSNPN and CDR2 SVGIG (reference sequence). Deletions cut 4 bases from V and 4 bases from J, with 8 bases between. The CDR3 totals 13 residues. The DNA of the CDR3 is TGTGCCTGGACTGGACAGTATAATTCACCCCTCCACTTT. This gives the protein CAWTGQYNSPLHF. The full variable domain, its missing parts supplied by reference TRBV30 and TRBJ1-6, is SQTIHQWPATLVQPVGSPLSLECTVEGTSNPNLYWYRQAAGRGLQLLFYSVGIGQISSEVPQNLSASRPQDRQFILSSKKLLLSDSGFYLCAWTGQYNSPLHFGNGTRLTVT.

The rearrangement uses TRBV7-2 and TRBJ2-3; no firm D call. Germline CDR1 is SGHTA and CDR2 is FQGNSA. CDR3 length: 14 amino acids. The germline V and J ends were trimmed by 1 base and 2 bases, with 7 bases remaining between them. Here the CDR3 reads CASSLVGTTDTQYF. Here the CDR3 DNA reads TGTGCCAGCAGCTTAGTTGGAACCACAGATACGCAGTATTTT.

J is TRBJ2-1 and V is TRBV19; D may be TRBD2 (5 bases). Germline V CDR1 and CDR2: LNHDA, SQIVND (reference sequence). CDR3 length equals 12 residues. The V end lost 6 bases, the J end lost 8 bases, and 11 bases lay between the germline ends. Here the CDR3 reads CASRREGHEQFF. CDR3 sequence (DNA): TGTGCCAGTAGACGGGAAGGGCATGAGCAGTTCTTC.

The chain couples TRBV7-2 to TRBJ1-2, with D maybe TRBD1 (5 bases). The CDR3 extends over 13 amino acids. Trimming left V 11 bases short and J 4 bases short, with 17 bases between. CDR1 is SGHTA and CDR2 is FQGNSA in the germline V gene. CDR3 bases: TGTGCCTCAAGGGGCCAGGTGGTCTATGGCTACACCTTC. Translation gives CASRGQVVYGYTF.

The chain is built from TRBV28 and TRBJ1-2; D call uncertain. Germline V lookup: CDR1 MDHEN, CDR2 SYDVKM. The V end lost 8 bases, the J end lost 4 bases, and 11 bases lay between the germline ends. The CDR3 has 12 amino acids. The CDR3: CASGPFAYGYTF. The CDR3 DNA reads TGTGCCAGCGGGCCGTTTGCCTATGGCTACACCTTC.

The J gene is TRBJ2-7, the V gene TRBV28; tentative D call: TRBD1 (6 bases). Trimming shortened V by 7 bases and J by 5 bases, and 18 bases separated the two germline ends. Germline V CDR1 and CDR2: MDHEN, SYDVKM. The CDR3 totals 14 residues. CDR3 sequence reads: CASKRGYLGHEQYF. Here the CDR3 DNA reads TGTGCCAGCAAGAGGGGGTACCTAGGGCACGAGCAGTACTTC.

This clone appeared a few times. The gene calls are TRBV27 and TRBJ1-3, with D hard to call. Trimming removed 5 bases at V and 0 bases at J, with 8 bases between. From germline, CDR1 is MNHEY and CDR2 SMNVEV (reference sequence). CDR3 length: 14 amino acids. The CDR3 DNA reads TGTGCCAGCAGTGGTACCTACTCTGGAAACACCATATATTTT. It translates to CASSGTYSGNTIYF.